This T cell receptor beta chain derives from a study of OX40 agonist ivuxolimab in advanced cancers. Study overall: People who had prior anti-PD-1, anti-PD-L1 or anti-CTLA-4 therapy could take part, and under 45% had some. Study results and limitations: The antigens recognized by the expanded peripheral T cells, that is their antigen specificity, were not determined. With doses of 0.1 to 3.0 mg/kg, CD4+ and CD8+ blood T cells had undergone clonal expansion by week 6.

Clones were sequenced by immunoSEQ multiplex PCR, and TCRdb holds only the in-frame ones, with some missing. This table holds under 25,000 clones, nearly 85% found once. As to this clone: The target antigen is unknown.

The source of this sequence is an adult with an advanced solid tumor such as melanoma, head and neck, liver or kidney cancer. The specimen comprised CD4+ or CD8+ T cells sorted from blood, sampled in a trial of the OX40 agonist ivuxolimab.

CDR3 nucleotide sequence: TGTGCCAGCAGTTTATTCCGCCTTGAGCAGTTCTTC. Protein product: CASSLFRLEQFF. The rearrangement joins TRBV28 to TRBJ2-1; unclear D gene. Trimming removed 1 base at V and 9 bases at J, with 7 bases between. CDR3 size: 12 residues. Germline V gene data show CDR1 as MDHEN and CDR2 as SYDVKM.